This T cell receptor (beta chain) was identified in a study of CD8 T cells in Susac syndrome (dated by TCRdb to between 2018 and 2020). With regard to the full study: The study used repertoire sequencing to test whether antigen drove CD8+ T cell activation and differentiation in Susac syndrome. CD8+ T cell repertoire clonality was compared between about a dozen healthy donors, roughly 14 Susac syndrome patients and 15 or so multiple sclerosis patients.

RNA was extracted using the RNeasy kit, and roughly 0.45 to 1 microgram was reverse transcribed with random hexamers. TCR beta CDR3 regions were amplified with the immunoSEQ multiplex PCR assay covering 54 Vbeta and 13 Jbeta segments. PCR amplification bias was corrected by using a synthetic template baseline for primer optimization and computational correction. As for the authors' bioinformatics: Reads were assigned to V, D and J genes according to IMGT and analyzed in immunoSEQ Analyzer, with only productive sequences retained. Clonality was computed as one minus Shannon entropy normalized by log2 of the number of productive unique sequences. Public and private clones were assessed among the 100 most prevalent clones of each patient and control. Clones were defined as Susac-specific when absent from the healthy and MS cohorts, from 1,000 to 1,100 published viral clones and from other ImmuneACCESS disease sequences. TCRdb reran the public reads through fastp at Q25 and MiXCR, keeping productive beta chains. Each entry is one CDR3 protein sequence, shown with its most common DNA and genes. The V and J calls come from TCRdb's annotation, not from the publication. This sample lists tens of thousands of distinct CDR3 sequences; over 85% were detected once. Almost 0.55% of the sample is held by the ten biggest clonotypes.

Overall results and qualifications from the work: The study acknowledged that relatively few individuals were included in the TCR sequencing and HLA analysis.

Turning to this clonotype: What this receptor recognizes is not known. There are no base qualities to consult, and no much larger clone falls within one base.

Peripheral blood CD8+ and CD4+ T cells from healthy donors, Susac syndrome patients and multiple sclerosis patients were profiled by high-throughput TCR beta sequencing. Healthy donors were included as age- and sex-matched controls. Bulk CD8+ and CD4+ T cells were purified by magnetic negative isolation, whereas CD8+ TEMRA cells were enriched by FACS. Blood was drawn into EDTA tubes, processed within 24 hours, and PBMCs were isolated by density gradient centrifugation. PBMCs intended for TCR sequencing were frozen in liquid nitrogen and were later thawed in a 37 degrees C water bath. Purity of sorted or isolated CD4+, CD8+ and CD8+ TEMRA cells was at least 90%. What was sequenced was CD8+ T cells from PBMCs. The TCR sequence derives from a human donor in good health.

The DNA sequence is given as TGTGCCAGCAGCCAAACTGACCGATTAATTAGCAATCAGCCCCAGCATTTT. This yields the protein CASSQTDRLISNQPQHF. The V and J genes are TRBV6-2 or TRBV6-3 and TRBJ1-5; no D segment can be confidently identified. The CDR3 goes from the cysteine to the phenylalanine over 17 residues. Only CDR3 DNA remains: 51 bases, in frame from the first base. Trimming removed 6 bases from V and 0 bases from J, leaving 18 bases between the germline ends. In the germline V gene, CDR1 corresponds to MNHEY and CDR2 to SVGEGT.